This TCR beta chain was sequenced during a study of identical twins. This clonotype has ten or more counts. In TCRdb, the 5' RACE reads were re-called with MiXCR into one record per CDR3 protein. The sample includes 700,000 or so distinct CDR3 sequences, around 20% of them seen just once. The data were also submitted as part of a second study, on T cells expressing NK-cell markers.

Sequenced input: PBMCs. This sequence was found in a woman aged 18-35 years in good health.

This chain's CDR3 is CASMAGLSYEQYF. The CDR3 DNA follows: TGTGCCAGCATGGCGGGCCTGTCCTACGAGCAGTACTTC. This chain uses TRBV6-1 with TRBJ2-7, with a possible D match to TRBD2 (5 bases). Deletions cut 7 bases from V and 1 base from J, with 11 bases between. This CDR3 is built from 13 residues. Germline values: CDR1 MNHNS, CDR2 SASEGT.